Each of the 14 T cell receptor beta chains below was sequenced from the same sample in a study of shared clonotypes between healthy human individuals. CD45RO negativity and positive selection for CCR7 defined naive CD8 cells, a population that excluded terminally differentiated effector memory CD45RA+ cells. Measured with immunoSEQ multiplex PCR; TCRdb has only the in-frame clones, and not every one. The data contain roughly 2,000,000 clones, roughly 94% of them singletons. Sequencing input: naive CD8+ T cells sorted from blood. The receptors stem from a man between 18 and 29 years old in good health.

A note on this clone: This sample also contains other DNA sequences that code for the same CDR3. The chain has TRBV30 and TRBJ2-7; TRBD1 is a possible D gene (6 bases). The V gene lost 0 bases and the J gene lost 5 bases, with 8 bases spanning the gap. In germline, CDR1 is GTSNPN, CDR2 SVGIG (reference sequence). This CDR3 contains 12 residues. CDR3 nucleotide sequence: TGTGCCTGGAGTGTTGCAGGGGACGAGCAGTACTTC. As protein: CAWSVAGDEQYF.

The rearrangement joins TRBV9 to TRBJ2-7; tentative D call: TRBD2 (5 bases). The CDR3 sequence is 16 residues long. V lost 0 bases and J 0 bases, leaving 13 bases between the germline ends. The germline CDR1 and CDR2 sequences are SGDLS and YYNGEE. The CDR3 bases are TGTGCCAGCAGCGTAGGTTCTAGCTCTTCCTCCTACGAGCAGTACTTC. This gives the protein CASSVGSSSSSYEQYF.

The chain is built from TRBV2 and TRBJ2-3; D uncertain. This CDR3 has 14 residues. V was clipped by 1 base and J by 4 bases, with 9 bases between them. Germline V gene data show CDR1 as SNHLY and CDR2 as FYNNEI. CDR3 protein: CASSEGSDPDTQYF. The CDR3, as DNA: TGTGCCAGCAGTGAAGGCTCAGATCCAGATACGCAGTATTTT.

This chain joins TRBV9 and TRBJ2-3; a weak D match, TRBD2 (5 bases). With 3 bases removed from V and 0 bases from J, the gap between germline ends came to 20 bases. Germline V gene lookup returns CDR1 SGDLS and CDR2 YYNGEE. The CDR3 sequence is 18 residues long. The CDR3 loop is CASSESPRAGLSTDTQYF. The CDR3 nucleotides read TGTGCCAGCAGCGAGAGTCCTAGGGCGGGCCTTAGCACAGATACGCAGTATTTT.

This chain joins TRBV7-9 and TRBJ1-2; 8 bases align to TRBD1. The junction had 10 bases not matched to a gene; V was cut back by 1 base and J by 6 bases. Germline CDR1 SEHNR, CDR2 FQNEAQ (reference sequence). The length of the CDR3 is 16 residues. CDR3 nucleotide sequence: TGTGCCAGCAGCTTAGGGCAGGGGGCAGAAGTGGATGGCTACACCTTC. This sequence encodes CASSLGQGAEVDGYTF. Full variable domain (missing parts from reference TRBV7-9 and TRBJ1-2): DTGVSQNPRHKITKRGQNVTFRCDPISEHNRLYWYRQTLGQGPEFLTYFQNEAQLEKSRLLSDRFSAERPKGSFSTLEIQRTEQGDSAMYLCASSLGQGAEVDGYTFGSGTRLTVV.

The V gene is TRBV6-1, the J gene TRBJ2-7; D not resolved. V was cut by 7 bases and J by 6 bases, with 10 bases left in between. CDR1 and CDR2 (germline): MNHNS, SASEGT. CDR3 length: 11 residues. In DNA form, the CDR3 reads TGTGCCAGCACCACTTACCCCGAGCAGTACTTC. Translated, it gives CASTTYPEQYF.

This chain links TRBV7-8 with TRBJ2-3; D is perhaps TRBD2 (5 bases). V was cut by 5 bases and J by 11 bases, with 14 bases left in between. The V gene's germline CDR1 is SGHVS and CDR2 FQNEAQ. There are 12 residues in the CDR3. CDR3 sequence: CASSPSGWEQYF. The CDR3 DNA reads TGTGCCAGCAGCCCCAGCGGCTGGGAGCAGTATTTT.

Of note for this clone: Different DNA sequences within this sample yield the same CDR3. This sequence joins TRBV19 and TRBJ2-7; D may be TRBD1 or TRBD2 (5 bases each). V was trimmed by 1 base and J by 2 bases, leaving 9 bases between them. CDR3 length: 14 amino acids. CDR1 is LNHDA, CDR2 SQIVND, per germline (reference sequence). The CDR3 DNA is TGTGCCAGTAGTATAGCGGGGCCTACCTACGAGCAGTACTTC. Protein product: CASSIAGPTYEQYF.

CDR3 coding DNA: TGTGCCAGCAGCTTACCCCGGGGGCGCGGCACTGAAGCTTTCTTT. This translates into CASSLPRGRGTEAFF. The V gene is TRBV7-9, the J gene TRBJ1-1; perhaps TRBD1 as D (6 bases). The germline gives CDR1 SEHNR, CDR2 FQNEAQ (reference sequence). The germline V and J ends were trimmed by 2 bases and 4 bases, with 14 bases remaining between them. The CDR3 is 15 amino acids.

The chain is built from TRBV7-9 and TRBJ2-3; D could derive from TRBD1 or TRBD2 (5 bases each). Germline V lookup: CDR1 SEHNR, CDR2 FQNEAQ (reference sequence). Trimming left V 4 bases short and J 2 bases short, with 25 bases between. The CDR3 is made up of 19 amino acids. DNA for the CDR3: TGTGCCAGCAGCTCCACTTACTCCGGACACGGGGACCTCACAGATACGCAGTATTTT. Translated, it gives CASSSTYSGHGDLTDTQYF.

The rearrangement uses TRBV7-9 and TRBJ2-3; D not resolved. The germline V gene encodes CDR1 SEHNR and CDR2 FQNEAQ (reference sequence). The ends were cut back, 3 bases at V and 4 bases at J, with 8 bases in the middle. The CDR3 runs 13 residues. CDR3 in amino acids: CASSLENADTQYF. The DNA for the CDR3 is TGTGCCAGCAGCTTGGAGAACGCAGATACGCAGTATTTT.

The chain combines TRBV27 with TRBJ2-2, with 10 nucleotides matching TRBD1. V dropped 5 bases and J dropped 5; count of bases not matched to a gene: 11. The CDR3 is 17 residues long. Germline-derived CDR1 and CDR2 are MNHEY and SMNVEV (reference sequence). The CDR3 reads CASSPILGTGVTGELFF. CDR3 DNA: TGTGCCAGCAGTCCGATCCTAGGGACAGGGGTAACCGGGGAGCTGTTTTTT.

The rearrangement uses TRBV9 and TRBJ2-7; a possible D gene is TRBD2 (6 bases). This CDR3 spans 16 amino acids. V was pared by 0 bases and J by 1 base, with 14 bases between. In germline, CDR1 is SGDLS, CDR2 YYNGEE. The CDR3 DNA sequence: TGTGCCAGCAGCGTAGGGGAAGGAGGGGTTTCCTACGAGCAGTACTTC. It codes for CASSVGEGGVSYEQYF.

This clone was observed once. The V call is TRBV5-1, the J call TRBJ2-1; TRBD2 matches 15 bases. The CDR3 totals 16 residues. V gave up 7 bases and J gave up 9 bases; unmatched junction bases: 11. The germline V gene encodes CDR1 SGHRS and CDR2 YFSETQ. CDR3 loop: CASSPGLAGGPGEQFF. CDR3 bases: TGCGCCAGCTCCCCCGGACTAGCGGGAGGGCCGGGTGAGCAGTTCTTC. The variable domain in full, with the rest retrieved from reference TRBV5-1 and TRBJ2-1, is KAGVTQTPRYLIKTRGQQVTLSCSPISGHRSVSWYQQTPGQGLQFLFEYFSETQRNKGNFPGRFSGRQFSNSRSEMNVSTLELGDSALYLCASSPGLAGGPGEQFFGPGTRLTVL.